The rows below give T cell receptor beta chains drawn from one sample of a study of read filtering for tumor transcriptome and immune sequencing. TCRdb ran MiXCR on the reads and lists one entry per CDR3 protein. The repertoire holds 100,000 to 150,000 distinct CDR3 sequences, with 10% to 15% as singletons. What was sequenced was a population of CD138-negative cells sorted from bone marrow. These receptors came from a donor at least 40 years old with multiple myeloma. Both conserved end residues are part of each CDR3. The D gene is left open where the match is weak. The size entry is marked missing in some rows and otherwise reads once, few, many or a size class.

clone_size: many; v_call: TRBV10-3; d_call: TRBD2; cdr3_length: 18; j_call: TRBJ2-5; cdr3_nt: TGTGCCATCAGTGAGTCGACATTCGGCGGGGGGCCGCAAGAGACCCAGTACTTC; cdr3_aa: CAISESTFGGGPQETQYF
clone_size: many; v_call: TRBV6-5; d_call: TRBD1; cdr3_length: 17; j_call: TRBJ2-2; cdr3_nt: TGTGCCAGCAGGGAAACAGGGACAGGGGGCGGCACCGGGGAGCTGTTTTTT; cdr3_aa: CASRETGTGGGTGELFF
clone_size: many; v_call: TRBV6-2/TRBV6-3; d_call: NA; cdr3_length: 14; j_call: TRBJ1-4; cdr3_nt: TGTGCCAGCAGCTCCGGAGGATACTATGAAAAACTGTTTTTT; cdr3_aa: CASSSGGYYEKLFF
clone_size: many; v_call: TRBV20-1; d_call: NA; cdr3_length: 13; j_call: TRBJ2-1; cdr3_nt: TGCAGTGCTAGAGTTGCGGGGAAGAATGAGCAGTTCTTC; cdr3_aa: CSARVAGKNEQFF
clone_size: many; v_call: TRBV20-1; d_call: NA; cdr3_length: 13; j_call: TRBJ1-1; cdr3_nt: TGCAGTGCTTCCCTGAACATGAACACTGAAGCTTTCTTT; cdr3_aa: CSASLNMNTEAFF
clone_size: many; v_call: TRBV20-1; d_call: TRBD2; cdr3_length: 15; j_call: TRBJ2-1; cdr3_nt: TGCAGTGCTAGGGTCCTAGCGGGGGGGCGGAATGAGCAGTTCTTC; cdr3_aa: CSARVLAGGRNEQFF
clone_size: many; v_call: TRBV30; d_call: NA; cdr3_length: 14; j_call: TRBJ1-1; cdr3_nt: TGTGCCTGGAGTACGGGACCGGTCCCCACTGAAGCTTTCTTT; cdr3_aa: CAWSTGPVPTEAFF
clone_size: many; v_call: TRBV7-3; d_call: TRBD1; cdr3_length: 14; j_call: TRBJ1-4; cdr3_nt: TGTGCCAGCAGCCAGACAGGGGGCGGTGAAAAACTGTTTTTT; cdr3_aa: CASSQTGGGEKLFF
clone_size: many; v_call: TRBV7-9; d_call: NA; cdr3_length: 15; j_call: TRBJ2-3; cdr3_nt: TGTGCCAGCAACCCCAGAAACCTGCAAATAAATACGCAGTATTTT; cdr3_aa: CASNPRNLQINTQYF
clone_size: many; v_call: TRBV7-2; d_call: NA; cdr3_length: 16; j_call: TRBJ1-1; cdr3_nt: TGTGCCAGCAGCCCAATGACCCCTATTCCCAGAACTGAAGCTTTCTTT; cdr3_aa: CASSPMTPIPRTEAFF
clone_size: many; v_call: TRBV30; d_call: NA; cdr3_length: 13; j_call: TRBJ1-1; cdr3_nt: TGTGCCTGGAGTAATTCAGGGCTCACTGAAGCTTTCTTT; cdr3_aa: CAWSNSGLTEAFF
clone_size: NA; v_call: TRBV10-3; d_call: TRBD2; cdr3_length: 17; j_call: TRBJ2-3; cdr3_nt: TGTGCCATCAGTGCTTTAGCGGGAGGTGGAGGCACAGATACGCAGTATTTT; cdr3_aa: CAISALAGGGGTDTQYF
clone_size: many; v_call: TRBV14; d_call: NA; cdr3_length: 15; j_call: TRBJ2-1; cdr3_nt: TGTGCCAGCAGCCTACAGGGAGACAGACTCCGTGAGCAGTTCTTC; cdr3_aa: CASSLQGDRLREQFF
clone_size: many; v_call: TRBV20-1; d_call: NA; cdr3_length: 12; j_call: TRBJ1-5; cdr3_nt: TGCAGTGCTAAAACAGGGAATCAGCCCCAGCATTTT; cdr3_aa: CSAKTGNQPQHF
clone_size: many; v_call: TRBV5-1; d_call: NA; cdr3_length: 14; j_call: TRBJ1-3; cdr3_nt: TGCGCCAGCAGCTTGGGGGGAGACGGAAACACCATATATTTT; cdr3_aa: CASSLGGDGNTIYF
clone_size: few; v_call: TRBV7-9; d_call: NA; cdr3_length: 15; j_call: TRBJ2-2; cdr3_nt: TGTGCCAGCAGCTTAGCGGCGGCGAACACCGGGGAGCTGTTTTTT; cdr3_aa: CASSLAAANTGELFF
clone_size: NA; v_call: TRBV5-1; d_call: NA; cdr3_length: 15; j_call: TRBJ1-6; cdr3_nt: TGCGCCAGCGGCTTGGAGGAACAGAATAATTCACCCCGCCACTTT; cdr3_aa: CASGLEEQNNSPRHF